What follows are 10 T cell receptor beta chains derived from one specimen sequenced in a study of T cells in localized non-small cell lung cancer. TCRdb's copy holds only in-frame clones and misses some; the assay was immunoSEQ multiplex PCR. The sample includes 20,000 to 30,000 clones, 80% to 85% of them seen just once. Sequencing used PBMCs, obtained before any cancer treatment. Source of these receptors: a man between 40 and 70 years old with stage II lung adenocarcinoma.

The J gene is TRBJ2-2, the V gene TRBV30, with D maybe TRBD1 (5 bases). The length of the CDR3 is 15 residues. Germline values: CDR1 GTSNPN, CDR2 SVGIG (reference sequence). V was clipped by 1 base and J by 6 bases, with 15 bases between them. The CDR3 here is CAWSGSGSKAGELFF. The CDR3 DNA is TGTGCCTGGAGTGGCTCAGGGTCAAAGGCCGGGGAGCTGTTTTTT.

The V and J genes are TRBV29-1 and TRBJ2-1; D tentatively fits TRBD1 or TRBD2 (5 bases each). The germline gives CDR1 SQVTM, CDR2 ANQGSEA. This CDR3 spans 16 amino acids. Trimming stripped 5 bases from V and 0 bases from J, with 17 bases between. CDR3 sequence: CSVRDPWGSSYNEQFF. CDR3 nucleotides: TGCAGCGTTAGGGACCCCTGGGGCAGCTCCTACAATGAGCAGTTCTTC.

CDR3 sequence: CAWSLRGGTSGANVLTF. As DNA, the CDR3 is TGTGCCTGGAGTCTCAGAGGGGGAACCTCTGGGGCCAACGTCCTGACTTTC. V usage is TRBV30 and J usage is TRBJ2-6; D perhaps matches TRBD1 (6 bases). Germline CDR1 is GTSNPN and CDR2 is SVGIG (reference sequence). There are 17 residues in the CDR3. V shed 2 bases and J shed 0 bases, with 14 bases lying between them.

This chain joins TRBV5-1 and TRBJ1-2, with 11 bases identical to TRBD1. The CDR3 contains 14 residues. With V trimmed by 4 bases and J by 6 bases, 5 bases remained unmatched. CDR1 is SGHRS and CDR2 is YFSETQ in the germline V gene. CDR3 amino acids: CASSPGQGANGYTF. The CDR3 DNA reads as TGCGCCAGCAGCCCCGGACAGGGGGCGAATGGCTACACCTTC.

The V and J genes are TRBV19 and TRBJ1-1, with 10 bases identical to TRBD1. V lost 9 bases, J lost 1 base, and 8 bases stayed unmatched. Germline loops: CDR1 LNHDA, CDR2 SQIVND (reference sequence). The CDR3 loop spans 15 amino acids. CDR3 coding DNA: TGTGCCAGCCGCGGACAGGGGGTTCAGAACACTGAAGCTTTCTTT. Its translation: CASRGQGVQNTEAFF.

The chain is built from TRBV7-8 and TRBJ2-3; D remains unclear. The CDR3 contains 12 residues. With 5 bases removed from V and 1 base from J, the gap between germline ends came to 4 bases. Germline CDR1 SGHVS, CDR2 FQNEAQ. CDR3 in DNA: TGTGCCAGCAGCAAGGGCACAGATACGCAGTATTTT. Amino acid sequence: CASSKGTDTQYF.

DNA for the CDR3: TGCACCAGCAGCCAAGATCGAGGAAAATCACGAGATACGCAGTATTTT. Its protein product is CTSSQDRGKSRDTQYF. The V and J genes are TRBV1 and TRBJ2-3; TRBD2 reflects the table's D call only, with no check against the DNA. TRBV1 is annotated as a pseudogene. CDR3 size: 16 residues.

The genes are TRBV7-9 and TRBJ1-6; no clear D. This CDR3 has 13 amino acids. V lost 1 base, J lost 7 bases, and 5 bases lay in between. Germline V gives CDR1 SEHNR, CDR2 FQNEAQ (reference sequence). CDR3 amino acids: CASSLGLNSPLHF. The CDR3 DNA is TGTGCCAGCAGCTTAGGGTTGAATTCACCCCTCCACTTT.

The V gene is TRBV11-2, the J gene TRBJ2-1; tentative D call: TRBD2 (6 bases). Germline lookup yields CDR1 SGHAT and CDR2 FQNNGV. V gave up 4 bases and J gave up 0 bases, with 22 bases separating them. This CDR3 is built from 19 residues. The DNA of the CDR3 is TGTGCCAGCAGCTCGATAACTAGCCTGGGCGCCCTCTCCTACAATGAGCAGTTCTTC. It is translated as CASSSITSLGALSYNEQFF.

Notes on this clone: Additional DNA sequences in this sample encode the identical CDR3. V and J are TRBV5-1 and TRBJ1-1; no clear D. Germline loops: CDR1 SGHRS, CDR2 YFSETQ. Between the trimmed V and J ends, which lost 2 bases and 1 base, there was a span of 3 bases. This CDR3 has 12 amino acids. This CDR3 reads CASSFGNTEAFF. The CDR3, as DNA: TGCGCCAGCAGCTTCGGGAACACTGAAGCTTTCTTT.